These T cell receptor beta chains were read from a single sample in a study of blood T cell repertoires in COVID-19. Repertoires were generated with immunoSEQ multiplex PCR, while TCRdb's copy carries only in-frame clones and drops some. Of about 220,000 clones listed, around 83% are singletons. Sequenced material: peripheral blood. The source of these receptors is a man aged 50 to 60 who had recovered from COVID-19. CDR3s include the opening cysteine and the closing phenylalanine or tryptophan. Each record gives: CDR3 DNA, CDR3 protein, clone size, V gene, D gene, J gene. The D gene is left open where the match is weak. Clone size is not always given. Where it is, it says once, few, many or a class for expanded clones.

TGCAGCGTTGAACCCCAGGGGGGCTATGGCTACACCTTC	CSVEPQGGYGYTF	-	TRBV29-1	TRBD1	TRBJ1-2
TGTGCCAGCAGCTTGTTAACAGGTGCGGGAAACACCATATATTTT	CASSLLTGAGNTIYF	once	TRBV5-5	-	TRBJ1-3
TGTGCTAGTGGGCTAAAGAATGAGCAGTTCTTC	CASGLKNEQFF	-	TRBV12-5	-	TRBJ2-1
TGTGCCAGCAGTGCCCGAACAGGGGCCCTCGGGTACACCGGGGAGCTGTTTTTT	CASSARTGALGYTGELFF	-	TRBV25-1	TRBD1	TRBJ2-2
TGTGCCACCAGCAGTTGGGACAGGGGCCTCAAAGAGACCCAGTACTTC	CATSSWDRGLKETQYF	once	TRBV15	TRBD1	TRBJ2-5
TGTGCCAGCAGTTTCTTTCAGGGGAAAGGCTACACCTTC	CASSFFQGKGYTF	-	TRBV28	-	TRBJ1-2
TGTGCCAGCTCACCAGGGCTATACGCTTCACCCCTCCACTTT	CASSPGLYASPLHF	-	TRBV18	-	TRBJ1-6
TGTGCCAGCAGTTACTCCGGGACTAGCGGGAGGAGTGAGCAGTTCTTC	CASSYSGTSGRSEQFF	-	TRBV6-6	TRBD2	TRBJ2-1
TGTGCCATCGGCGAGGACTACGAGCAGTACTTC	CAIGEDYEQYF	-	TRBV10-3	-	TRBJ2-7
TGTGCCAGCAGTGAAGAGGCGGGACTAGCGAACGAGCAGTACTTC	CASSEEAGLANEQYF	-	TRBV2	TRBD2	TRBJ2-7
TGTGCCAGCAGCACCCGGACAGGCTATGGCTACACCTTC	CASSTRTGYGYTF	-	TRBV7-8	TRBD1	TRBJ1-2
TGTGCCAGCAGTGAGGACAGGGGCCGTAAAGAGACCCAGTACTTC	CASSEDRGRKETQYF	-	TRBV27	TRBD1	TRBJ2-5
TGTGCCAGCAGTTTAGGTACGGGAGATGAGCAGTTCTTC	CASSLGTGDEQFF	-	TRBV28	-	TRBJ2-1